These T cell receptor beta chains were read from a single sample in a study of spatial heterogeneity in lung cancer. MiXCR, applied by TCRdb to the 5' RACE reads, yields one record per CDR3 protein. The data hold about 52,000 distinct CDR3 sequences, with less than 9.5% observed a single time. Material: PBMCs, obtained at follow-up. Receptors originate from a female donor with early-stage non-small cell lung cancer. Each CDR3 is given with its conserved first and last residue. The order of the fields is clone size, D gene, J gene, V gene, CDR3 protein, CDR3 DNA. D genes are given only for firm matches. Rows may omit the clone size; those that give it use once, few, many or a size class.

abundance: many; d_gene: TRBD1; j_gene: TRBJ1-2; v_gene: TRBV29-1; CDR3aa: CSVEAKGGIGIGYTF; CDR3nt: TGCAGCGTTGAGGCAAAAGGGGGCATTGGTATTGGCTACACCTTC
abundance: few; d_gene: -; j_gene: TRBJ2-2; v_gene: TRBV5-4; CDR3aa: CASSFGGGREPGELFF; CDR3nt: TGTGCCAGCAGCTTCGGTGGGGGCCGGGAGCCCGGGGAGCTGTTTTTT
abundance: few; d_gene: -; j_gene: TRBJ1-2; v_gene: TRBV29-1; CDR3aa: CSVVAGGRYGYTF; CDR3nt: TGCAGCGTTGTGGCGGGGGGCCGGTATGGCTACACCTTC
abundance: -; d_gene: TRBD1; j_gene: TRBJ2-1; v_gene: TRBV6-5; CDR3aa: CASSPTGPRNEQFF; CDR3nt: TGTGCCAGCAGTCCGACAGGGCCGCGGAATGAGCAGTTCTTC
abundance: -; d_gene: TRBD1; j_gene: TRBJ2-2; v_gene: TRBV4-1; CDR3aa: CASSQEGKTGGSTGELFF; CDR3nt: TGCGCCAGCAGCCAAGAAGGGAAAACAGGGGGGAGCACCGGGGAGCTGTTTTTT
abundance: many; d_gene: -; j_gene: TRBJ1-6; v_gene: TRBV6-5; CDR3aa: CASSYSLQGNSPLHF; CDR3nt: TGTGCCAGCAGTTACTCGTTACAGGGAAATTCACCCCTCCACTTT
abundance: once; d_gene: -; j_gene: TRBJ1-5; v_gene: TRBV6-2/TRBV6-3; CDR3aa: CASSLTAYQPQHF; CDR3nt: TGTGCCAGCAGTCTGACAGCCTATCAGCCCCAGCATTTT
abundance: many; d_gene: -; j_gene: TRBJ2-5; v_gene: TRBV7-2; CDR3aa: CASSPGGGVSQETQYF; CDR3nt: TGTGCCAGCAGCCCAGGGGGAGGGGTCTCCCAGGAGACCCAGTACTTC
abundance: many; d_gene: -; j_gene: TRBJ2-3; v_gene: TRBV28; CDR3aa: CASTALDRDTQYF; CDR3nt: TGTGCCAGCACCGCCCTGGACCGGGATACGCAGTATTTT
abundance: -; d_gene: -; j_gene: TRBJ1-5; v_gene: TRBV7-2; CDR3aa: CASSLGSTLDQPQHF; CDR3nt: TGTGCCAGCAGCTTAGGTAGTACTCTTGATCAGCCCCAGCATTTT
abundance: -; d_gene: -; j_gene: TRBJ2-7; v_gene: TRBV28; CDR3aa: CASIRGASREQYF; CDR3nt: TGTGCCAGCATTCGGGGGGCTAGCCGGGAGCAGTACTTC
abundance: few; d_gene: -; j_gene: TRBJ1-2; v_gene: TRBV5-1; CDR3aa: CASSLAGDGGYTF; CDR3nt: TGCGCCAGCAGCTTGGCAGGGGATGGAGGCTACACCTTC
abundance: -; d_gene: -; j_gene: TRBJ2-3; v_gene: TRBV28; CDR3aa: CASSLAVAGTSTDTQYF; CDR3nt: TGTGCCAGCAGTTTAGCGGTGGCGGGCACTAGCACAGATACGCAGTATTTT
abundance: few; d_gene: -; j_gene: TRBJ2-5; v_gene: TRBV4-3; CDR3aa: CASSQEFSAWETQYF; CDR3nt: TGCGCCAGCAGCCAAGAGTTTAGCGCCTGGGAGACCCAGTACTTC
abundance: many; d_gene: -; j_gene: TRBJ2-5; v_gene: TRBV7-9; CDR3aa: CANDGESEETQYF; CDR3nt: TGTGCCAACGACGGAGAGAGTGAAGAGACCCAGTACTTC
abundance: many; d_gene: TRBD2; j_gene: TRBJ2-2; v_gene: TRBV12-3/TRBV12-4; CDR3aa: CASSPTSGGAGELFF; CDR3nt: TGTGCCAGCAGCCCGACTAGCGGGGGAGCCGGGGAGCTGTTTTTT
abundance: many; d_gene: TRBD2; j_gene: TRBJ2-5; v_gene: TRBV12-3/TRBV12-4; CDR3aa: CASRTSGGPETQYF; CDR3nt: TGTGCCAGCAGGACTAGCGGGGGGCCTGAGACCCAGTACTTC
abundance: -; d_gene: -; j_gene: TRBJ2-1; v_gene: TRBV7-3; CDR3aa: CASSLDLLPYNEQFF; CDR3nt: TGTGCCAGCAGCTTAGACCTCCTTCCATACAATGAGCAGTTCTTC
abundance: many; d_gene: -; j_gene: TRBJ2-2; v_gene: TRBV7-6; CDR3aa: CATKPRGTGELFF; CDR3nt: TGTGCCACCAAGCCCAGGGGTACCGGGGAGCTGTTTTTT
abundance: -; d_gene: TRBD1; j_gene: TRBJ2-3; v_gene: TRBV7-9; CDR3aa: CASRDRGMSDTQYF; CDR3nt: TGTGCCAGCCGGGACAGGGGAATGTCAGATACGCAGTATTTT
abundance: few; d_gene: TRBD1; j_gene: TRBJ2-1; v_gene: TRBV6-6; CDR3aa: CASRGGDRGDEQFF; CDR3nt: TGTGCCAGCAGAGGGGGCGACAGAGGGGATGAGCAGTTCTTC
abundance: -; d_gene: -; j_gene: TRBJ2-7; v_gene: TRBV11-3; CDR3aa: CASSLGNQGEQYF; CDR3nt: TGTGCCAGCAGCTTGGGTAACCAAGGCGAGCAGTACTTC
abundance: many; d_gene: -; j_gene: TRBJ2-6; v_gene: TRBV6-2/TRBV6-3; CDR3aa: CASSQSWVSGANVLTF; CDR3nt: TGTGCCAGCAGCCAGAGTTGGGTCTCTGGGGCCAACGTCCTGACTTTC
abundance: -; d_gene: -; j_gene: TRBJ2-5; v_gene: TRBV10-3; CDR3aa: CAISAGIGAGSETQYF; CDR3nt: TGTGCCATCAGTGCTGGTATCGGGGCAGGTTCAGAGACCCAGTACTTC
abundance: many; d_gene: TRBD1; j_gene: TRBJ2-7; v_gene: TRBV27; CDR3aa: CASTPGTGGYEQYF; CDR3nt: TGTGCCAGCACCCCCGGGACAGGGGGTTACGAGCAGTACTTC
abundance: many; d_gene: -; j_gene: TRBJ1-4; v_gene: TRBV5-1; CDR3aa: CASSLASSRDNEKLFF; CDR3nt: TGCGCCAGCAGCTTGGCCTCGAGCAGGGACAATGAAAAACTGTTTTTT
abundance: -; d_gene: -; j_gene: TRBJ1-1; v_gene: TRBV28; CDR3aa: CASSSTGTEAFF; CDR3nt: TGTGCCAGCAGTTCGACGGGCACTGAAGCTTTCTTT
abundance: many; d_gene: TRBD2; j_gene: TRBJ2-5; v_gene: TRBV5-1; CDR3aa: CASSGGGQETQYF; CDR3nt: TGCGCCAGCAGCGGCGGGGGCCAAGAGACCCAGTACTTC
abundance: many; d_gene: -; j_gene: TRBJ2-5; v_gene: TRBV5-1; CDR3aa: CASSFTVSGETQYF; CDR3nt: TGCGCCAGCAGCTTCACCGTTAGCGGAGAGACCCAGTACTTC
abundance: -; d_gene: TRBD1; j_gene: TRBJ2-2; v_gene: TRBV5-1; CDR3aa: CASSSGTGVTGELFF; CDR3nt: TGCGCCAGCAGCTCCGGGACAGGTGTCACCGGGGAGCTGTTTTTT
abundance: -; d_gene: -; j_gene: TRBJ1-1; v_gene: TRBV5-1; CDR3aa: CASSGPLDSLNTEAFF; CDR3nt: TGCGCCAGCAGCGGACCTCTGGACAGTCTGAACACTGAAGCTTTCTTT
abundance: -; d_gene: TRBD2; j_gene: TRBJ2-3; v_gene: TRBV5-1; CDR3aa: CASSLAGTSGGQGDTQYF; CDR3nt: TGCGCCAGCAGCTTGGCCGGGACTAGCGGGGGCCAGGGGGATACGCAGTATTTT
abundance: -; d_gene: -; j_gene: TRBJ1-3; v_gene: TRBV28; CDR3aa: CASSRTRLLGTGNTIYF; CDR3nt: TGTGCCAGCAGCCGTACCAGACTGTTGGGTACTGGAAACACCATATATTTT
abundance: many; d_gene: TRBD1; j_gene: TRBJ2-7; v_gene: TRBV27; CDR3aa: CASSPRTGRSYEQYF; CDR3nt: TGTGCCAGCAGTCCTCGGACAGGGCGTTCCTACGAGCAGTACTTC
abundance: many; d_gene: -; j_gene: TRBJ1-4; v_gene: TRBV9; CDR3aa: CASSVAGGDEKLFF; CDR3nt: TGTGCCAGCAGCGTAGCGGGGGGGGACGAAAAACTGTTTTTT
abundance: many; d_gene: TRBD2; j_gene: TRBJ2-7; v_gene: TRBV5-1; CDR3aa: CASSQTAGAYEQYF; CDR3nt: TGCGCCAGCAGTCAAACGGCGGGGGCCTACGAGCAGTACTTC
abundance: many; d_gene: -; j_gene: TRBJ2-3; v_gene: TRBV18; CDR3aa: CASSPYISGSTDTQYF; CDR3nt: TGTGCCAGCTCACCATATATTTCAGGGAGCACAGATACGCAGTATTTT
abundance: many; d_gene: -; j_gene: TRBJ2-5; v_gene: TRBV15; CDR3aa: CATSPRRGLIQETQYF; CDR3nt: TGTGCCACCAGCCCGCGGAGGGGGCTCATCCAAGAGACCCAGTACTTC
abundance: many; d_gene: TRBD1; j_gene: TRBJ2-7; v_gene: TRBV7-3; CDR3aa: CASSSDRGYEQYF; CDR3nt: TGTGCCAGCAGCTCAGACAGGGGGTACGAGCAGTACTTC
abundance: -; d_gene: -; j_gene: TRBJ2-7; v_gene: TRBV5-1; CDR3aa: CASSLGGASHPEQYF; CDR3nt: TGCGCCAGCAGCTTGGGAGGAGCCAGTCACCCCGAGCAGTACTTC
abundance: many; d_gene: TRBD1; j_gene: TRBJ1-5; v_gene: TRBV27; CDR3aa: CASSLRDRYQPQHF; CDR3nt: TGTGCCAGCAGTTTGAGGGACAGATATCAGCCCCAGCATTTT
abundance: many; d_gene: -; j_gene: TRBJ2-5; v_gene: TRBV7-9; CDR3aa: CASSLFIGAGQETQYF; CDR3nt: TGTGCCAGCAGCTTATTCATAGGGGCAGGGCAAGAGACCCAGTACTTC
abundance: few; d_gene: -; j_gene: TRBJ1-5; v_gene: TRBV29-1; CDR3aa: CSVYGGSGQPQHF; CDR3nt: TGCAGCGTCTATGGGGGATCCGGTCAGCCCCAGCATTTT